Each of the 7 T cell receptor beta chains below was sequenced from the same sample in a study of shared clonotypes between healthy human individuals. Assay used: immunoSEQ multiplex PCR; TCRdb lists only in-frame clones, some missing. The data show some 2.1 million clones, 85% to 95% seen once. Naive-designated CD8 cells lacked CD45RO, were positively enriched for CCR7, and omitted terminally differentiated effector memory CD45RA+ cells. Material for sequencing was naive CD8+ T cells sorted from blood. These receptors all come from a man aged 18 to 30 in good health.

The chain employs TRBV7-9 and TRBJ2-3; 8 bases align to TRBD2. Germline CDR1 reads SEHNR; CDR2 reads FQNEAQ (reference sequence). The CDR3 length is 15 residues. J lost 1 base, V lost 10 bases, and 10 bases had no gene match. CDR3 residues: CATLGAGGRTDTQYF. CDR3 bases: TGTGCCACCCTGGGGGCGGGGGGTCGCACAGATACGCAGTATTTT. The complete variable domain, with remaining parts taken from reference TRBV7-9 and TRBJ2-3, reads DTGVSQNPRHKITKRGQNVTFRCDPISEHNRLYWYRQTLGQGPEFLTYFQNEAQLEKSRLLSDRFSAERPKGSFSTLEIQRTEQGDSAMYLCATLGAGGRTDTQYFGPGTRLTVL.

This clone was found a few times. Additional DNA sequences in this sample encode the identical CDR3. This chain links TRBV5-1 with TRBJ2-5, with 9 positions matching TRBD2. The CDR3 length is 14 residues. V was clipped by 0 bases and J by 4 bases; unmatched bases: 1. Germline V gene data show CDR1 as SGHRS and CDR2 as YFSETQ. CDR3 nucleotide sequence: TGCGCCAGCAGCTTGGTAGCGGGGGCAGAGACCCAGTACTTC. Amino acid sequence: CASSLVAGAETQYF.

The count of this clone is one. The chain links TRBV5-4 to TRBJ1-2; a weak D match, TRBD1 (6 bases). CDR1 and CDR2 from the germline V gene are SGHNT and YYREEE (reference sequence). This CDR3 spans 14 amino acids. V lost 0 bases, J lost 4 bases, and 10 bases lay in between. The chain's CDR3 is CASSLGGTPYGYTF. The CDR3 DNA sequence: TGTGCCAGCAGCTTGGGGGGGACACCCTATGGCTACACCTTC. Together with reference TRBV5-4 and TRBJ1-2, the CDR3 gives the full variable domain: ETGVTQSPTHLIKTRGQQVTLRCSSQSGHNTVSWYQQALGQGPQFIFQYYREEENGRGNFPPRFSGLQFPNYSSELNVNALELDDSALYLCASSLGGTPYGYTFGSGTRLTVV.

V usage is TRBV5-5 and J usage is TRBJ2-3, with D possibly called TRBD1 or TRBD2 (5 bases each). The CDR3 has 18 residues. Germline assignment: CDR1 SGHKS and CDR2 YYEKEE (reference sequence). Trimming removed 0 bases from V and 2 bases from J, with 19 bases in between. As DNA, the CDR3 is TGTGCCAGCAGCTTGGGAAAATTCGTGGGGGAAGACACAGATACGCAGTATTTT. As protein: CASSLGKFVGEDTDTQYF.

This clone has a single count. CDR3 residues: CASSPTVNSYEQYF. CDR3 in DNA: TGTGCCAGCTCACCGACAGTTAATTCCTACGAGCAGTACTTC. This chain links TRBV18 with TRBJ2-7, with D perhaps matching TRBD1 (5 bases). The V end was cut by 3 bases, the J end by 1 base, with 10 bases between. This CDR3 comprises 14 residues. Germline CDR1 and CDR2: KGHSH and LQKENI.

This clone was detected only once. The chain links TRBV9 to TRBJ1-2; D is undetermined. Trimming left V 4 bases short and J 2 bases short, with 18 bases between. Per the germline V gene, CDR1 is SGDLS and CDR2 is YYNGEE. This CDR3 has 16 amino acids. The CDR3 DNA is TGTGCCAGCAGCCCTTACTACAAGGCCCCCAACTATGGCTACACCTTC. Its translation: CASSPYYKAPNYGYTF.

The V gene is TRBV27, the J gene TRBJ1-4; the D is unclear. Trimming left V 1 base short and J 9 bases short, with 15 bases between. The germline V gene encodes CDR1 MNHEY and CDR2 SMNVEV (reference sequence). CDR3 length: 15 residues. The CDR3 DNA reads TGTGCCAGCAGTTTATATGGCGATAATGGTAAAAAACTGTTTTTT. Amino acids: CASSLYGDNGKKLFF.